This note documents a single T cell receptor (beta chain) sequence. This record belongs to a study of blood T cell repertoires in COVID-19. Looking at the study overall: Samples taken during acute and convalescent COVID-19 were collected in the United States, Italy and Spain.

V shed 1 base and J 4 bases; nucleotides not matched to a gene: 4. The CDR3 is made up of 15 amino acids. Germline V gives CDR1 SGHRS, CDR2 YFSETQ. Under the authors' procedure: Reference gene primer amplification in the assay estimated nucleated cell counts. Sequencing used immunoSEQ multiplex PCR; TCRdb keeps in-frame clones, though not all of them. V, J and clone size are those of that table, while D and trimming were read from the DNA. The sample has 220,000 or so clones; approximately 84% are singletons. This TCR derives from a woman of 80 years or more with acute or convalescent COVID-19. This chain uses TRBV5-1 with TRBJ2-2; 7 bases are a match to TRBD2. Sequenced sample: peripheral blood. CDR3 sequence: CASSLRLARTGELFF. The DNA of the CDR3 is TGCGCCAGCAGCTTGAGACTAGCTCGCACCGGGGAGCTGTTTTTT.